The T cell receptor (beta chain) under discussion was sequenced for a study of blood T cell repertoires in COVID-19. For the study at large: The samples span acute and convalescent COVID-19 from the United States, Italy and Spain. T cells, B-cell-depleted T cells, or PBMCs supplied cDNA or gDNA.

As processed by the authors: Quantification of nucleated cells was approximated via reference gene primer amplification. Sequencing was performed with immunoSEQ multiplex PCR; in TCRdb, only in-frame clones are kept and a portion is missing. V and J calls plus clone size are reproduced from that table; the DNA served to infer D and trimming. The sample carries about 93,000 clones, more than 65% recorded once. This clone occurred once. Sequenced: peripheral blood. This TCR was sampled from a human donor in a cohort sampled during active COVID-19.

The CDR3 DNA reads TGTGCCAGCAGGGGGGGAGGAGTCAATCAGCCCCAGCATTTT. Translation: CASRGGGVNQPQHF. The chain couples TRBV27 to TRBJ1-5; D is perhaps TRBD1 (5 bases). V was trimmed by 6 bases and J by 3 bases, leaving 12 bases between them. Germline CDR1 MNHEY, CDR2 SMNVEV (reference sequence). The CDR3 is made up of 14 amino acids.